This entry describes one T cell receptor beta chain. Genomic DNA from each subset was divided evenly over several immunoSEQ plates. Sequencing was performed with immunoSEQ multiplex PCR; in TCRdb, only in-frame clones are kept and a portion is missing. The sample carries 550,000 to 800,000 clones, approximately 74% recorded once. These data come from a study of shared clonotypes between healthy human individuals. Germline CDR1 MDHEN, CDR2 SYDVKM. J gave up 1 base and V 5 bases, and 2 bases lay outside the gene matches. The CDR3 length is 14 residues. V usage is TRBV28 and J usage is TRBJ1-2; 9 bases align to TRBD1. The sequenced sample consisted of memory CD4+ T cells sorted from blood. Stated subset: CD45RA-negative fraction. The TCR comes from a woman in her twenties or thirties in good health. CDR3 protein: CASSQGQGNYGYTF. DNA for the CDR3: TGTGCCAGCAGTCAGGGACAGGGTAACTATGGCTACACCTTC.